Presented here are 30 T cell receptor beta chains from one specimen sequenced in a study of technical replicates of blood from four donors. Assay used: immunoSEQ multiplex PCR; TCRdb lists only in-frame clones, some missing. The sample comprises tens of thousands of clones, around 97% of which are singletons, and almost 0.3% rests with the top ten. The sample consisted of T cells isolated from PBMCs. The receptors here all came from a human donor in good health.

This rearrangement joins TRBV9 to TRBJ2-1, with 16 bases identical to TRBD2. From germline, CDR1 is SGDLS and CDR2 YYNGEE. The CDR3 is 16 amino acids. V was pared by 3 bases and J by 8 bases, with 5 bases of the junction left unmatched. The DNA for the CDR3 is TGTGCCAGCAGCGGCGGGACTAGCGGGAGGGTAGATGAGCAGTTCTTC. Translated: CASSGGTSGRVDEQFF. The entire variable domain, with the rest obtained from reference TRBV9 and TRBJ2-1, is as follows: DSGVTQTPKHLITATGQRVTLRCSPRSGDLSVYWYQQSLDQGLQFLIQYYNGEERAKGNILERFSAQQFPDLHSELNLSSLELGDSALYFCASSGGTSGRVDEQFFGPGTRLTVL.

J is TRBJ2-7 and V is TRBV2; 11 bases match TRBD2. V lost 7 bases to trimming and J lost 4 bases; unmatched junction nucleotides: 9. CDR1 is SNHLY and CDR2 is FYNNEI in the germline V gene. The CDR3 sequence is 15 residues long. The CDR3 loop is CASMMTSGTIYEQYF. CDR3 sequence (DNA): TGTGCCAGCATGATGACTAGCGGGACCATTTACGAGCAGTACTTC.

Written as DNA, the CDR3 is TGTGCCAGCAGGTACAGCGGGAACTCCTACAATGAGCAGTTCTTC. The encoded protein is CASRYSGNSYNEQFF. The V call is TRBV6-5, the J call TRBJ2-1; 7 bases align to TRBD2. The V segment lost 6 bases and the J segment 0 bases; nucleotides outside the gene matches: 5. The CDR3 contains 15 residues. Germline V lookup: CDR1 MNHEY, CDR2 SVGAGI.

This chain uses TRBV14 with TRBJ2-3; D might be TRBD2 (6 bases). Trimming took 1 base from V and 11 from J, leaving 10 bases between them. The CDR3 contains 12 residues. The germline CDR1 and CDR2 sequences are SGHDN and FVKESK. The CDR3 DNA is TGTGCCAGCAGCCAAGGTAGGCGGGGGCAGTATTTT. Translating gives CASSQGRRGQYF.

The V and J genes are TRBV27 and TRBJ2-3; D not certain. Germline lookup yields CDR1 MNHEY and CDR2 SMNVEV (reference sequence). With 1 base removed from V and 0 bases from J, the gap between germline ends came to 17 bases. This CDR3 comprises 18 residues. The DNA for the CDR3 is TGTGCCAGCAGTTTATATCTGACAACCTATGCTAGCACAGATACGCAGTATTTT. Residues: CASSLYLTTYASTDTQYF.

CDR3 amino acids: CASSAQTGWSYEQYF. The CDR3 DNA sequence: TGTGCCAGCAGCGCCCAGACAGGGTGGTCCTACGAGCAGTACTTC. V usage is TRBV9 and J usage is TRBJ2-7, with 7 bases lining up with TRBD1. V was clipped by 3 bases and J by 1 base; unmatched bases: 7. Germline CDR1 SGDLS, CDR2 YYNGEE. CDR3 length equals 15 residues.

The gene calls are TRBV6-5 and TRBJ1-1; D is possibly TRBD1 (5 bases). The CDR3 covers 14 residues. The V end was cut by 6 bases, the J end by 0 bases, with 11 bases between. Germline V lookup: CDR1 MNHEY, CDR2 SVGAGI. In nucleotides, the CDR3 is TGTGCCAGCAGGGGGGGGGTCATGAACACTGAAGCTTTCTTT. It codes for CASRGGVMNTEAFF.

This chain joins TRBV19 and TRBJ2-7; D is unresolved. Germline CDR1 and CDR2: LNHDA and SQIVND (reference sequence). Trimming took off 6 bases at V and 4 bases at J, with 13 bases between the two ends. This CDR3 region has 13 residues. Here the CDR3 DNA reads TGTGCCAGTAGCCCCAATATCGGGTACGAGCAGTACTTC. Translating gives CASSPNIGYEQYF.

The V and J genes are TRBV10-2 and TRBJ2-1; D remains unclear. V lost 5 bases, J lost 2 bases, and 7 bases lay in between. Germline V gives CDR1 WSHSY, CDR2 SAAADI. CDR3 length equals 13 residues. The chain's CDR3 is CASSPFPYNEQFF. In nucleotides, the CDR3 is TGCGCCAGCAGTCCCTTTCCCTACAATGAGCAGTTCTTC.

This rearrangement joins TRBV11-2 to TRBJ2-5; tentative D call: TRBD1 (5 bases). Germline V gives CDR1 SGHAT, CDR2 FQNNGV. This CDR3 comprises 15 residues. V was shortened by 6 bases and J by 4 bases, with 18 bases between the two germline ends. The CDR3 protein is CASSWTASGLETQYF. The CDR3 DNA reads TGTGCCAGCAGTTGGACGGCCTCAGGGCTAGAGACCCAGTACTTC.

The chain employs TRBV5-1 and TRBJ1-2; no reliable D call. Germline CDR1 is SGHRS and CDR2 is YFSETQ. The CDR3 sequence is 13 residues long. Trimming shortened V by 5 bases and J by 8 bases, and 16 bases separated the two germline ends. DNA for the CDR3: TGCGCCAGCAGTTATCTTGACCGCAGGGGCTACACCTTC. It specifies CASSYLDRRGYTF.

The chain joins TRBV30 to TRBJ2-5; a weak D match, TRBD1 (6 bases). The J call is uncertain, as TRBJ2-7 better fits the DNA end. Per germline, CDR1 GTSNPN and CDR2 SVGIG (reference sequence). This CDR3 is 12 amino acids long. The CDR3 region has the DNA TGTGCCTGGAGTGGACAGGTCCACGAGCAGTACTTC. It translates to CAWSGQVHEQYF.

The sample holds one count of this clone. The chain couples TRBV18 to TRBJ2-5, with 9 bases identical to TRBD2. Germline V gene lookup returns CDR1 KGHSH and CDR2 LQKENI. Losses at the gene ends were 3 bases for V and 4 bases for J; bases not matched to a gene: 3. This CDR3 has 14 amino acids. The CDR3 reads CASSPSGSRETQYF. The CDR3 DNA follows: TGTGCCAGCTCACCTAGCGGGAGTAGAGAGACCCAGTACTTC.

V gene TRBV14 combines with J gene TRBJ2-3; 13 positions agree with TRBD2. Germline trimming cut 0 bases from V and 5 bases from J; bases unmatched to any gene: 8. The CDR3 has 18 residues. From germline, CDR1 is SGHDN and CDR2 FVKESK. CDR3 in DNA: TGTGCCAGCAGCCAAGATCCCAGGACTAGCGGGAGAGGAGATACGCAGTATTTT. This gives the protein CASSQDPRTSGRGDTQYF.

Here the CDR3 DNA reads TGTGCCAGCAGCATAGGACTAGCGCCCTACACAGATACGCAGTATTTT. It translates to CASSIGLAPYTDTQYF. The V gene is TRBV7-2, the J gene TRBJ2-3; 9 nucleotides agree with TRBD2. Germline CDR1 SGHTA, CDR2 FQGNSA. The CDR3 sequence is 16 residues long. V shed 5 bases, J shed 2 bases, and the junction held 8 bases outside the gene matches.

The rearrangement joins TRBV5-4 to TRBJ2-5; D may be TRBD2 (6 bases). V was cut by 4 bases and J by 4 bases, with 14 bases left in between. Looked up from germline, CDR1 is SGHNT and CDR2 is YYREEE (reference sequence). The CDR3 loop spans 14 amino acids. The CDR3 protein is CASSAPGLRETQYF. DNA for the CDR3: TGTGCCAGCAGCGCGCCGGGACTTCGAGAGACCCAGTACTTC.

The chain uses TRBV19 and TRBJ2-7, with 14 bases that match TRBD2. V trimming: 6 bases; J trimming: 4 bases; junction bases outside the gene matches: 5. The CDR3 sequence is 15 residues long. CDR1 LNHDA and CDR2 SQIVND come from the germline V gene (reference sequence). For the CDR3, the DNA is TGTGCCAGTAGCCCTGGGACTAGCGGGGGATACGAGCAGTACTTC. Protein sequence: CASSPGTSGGYEQYF.

The rearrangement uses TRBV7-2 and TRBJ1-1; perhaps TRBD1 as D (5 bases). Trimming cost V 0 bases and J 1 base, with 9 bases left between them. Germline lookup yields CDR1 SGHTA and CDR2 FQGNSA. The CDR3 consists of 15 residues. CDR3 coding DNA: TGTGCCAGCAGCTTAGCGGCAGGGTGGAACACTGAAGCTTTCTTT. Amino acids: CASSLAAGWNTEAFF.

V gene TRBV2 combines with J gene TRBJ2-7; no firm D call. Trimming left V 9 bases short and J 2 bases short, with 5 bases between. The CDR3 extends over 10 amino acids. In germline, CDR1 is SNHLY, CDR2 FYNNEI. CDR3 in DNA: TGTGCCAGTAGAACCTACGAGCAGTACTTC. It is translated as CASRTYEQYF.

The rearrangement joins TRBV7-9 to TRBJ2-1; D is possibly TRBD1 (7 bases). Germline V gene sequence: CDR1 SEHNR, CDR2 FQNEAQ (reference sequence). CDR3 length: 19 residues. The V and J ends lost 5 bases and 8 bases respectively, with 31 bases between them. The CDR3 nucleotides read TGTGCCAGCAGCCACCCCGTCGACAGGGTTAACGGGAGAGTCGATGAGCAGTTCTTC. Encoded protein: CASSHPVDRVNGRVDEQFF.

This clone was recorded once. V gene TRBV19 combines with J gene TRBJ2-5, with 8 nucleotides matching TRBD2. Germline CDR1 LNHDA, CDR2 SQIVND (reference sequence). After removal of 8 bases from V and 4 bases from J, the junction contained 3 bases not matched to a gene. The CDR3 has 12 amino acids. CDR3 sequence: CASAAGAETQYF. The CDR3 nucleotides read TGTGCCAGTGCAGCGGGAGCAGAGACCCAGTACTTC.

The chain has TRBV7-9 and TRBJ1-2; D is ambiguous. The length of the CDR3 is 13 residues. Trimming took 5 bases from V and 4 from J, leaving 11 bases between them. Germline CDR1 SEHNR, CDR2 FQNEAQ (reference sequence). The DNA of the CDR3 is TGTGCCAGCAGCCTTAGCGAATTCTATGGCTACACCTTC. Encoded protein: CASSLSEFYGYTF.

V and J are TRBV19 and TRBJ2-7, with D possibly matching TRBD2 (5 bases). Germline CDR1 reads LNHDA; CDR2 reads SQIVND (reference sequence). V lost 0 bases to trimming and J lost 0 bases, with 12 bases between them. The CDR3 sequence is 16 residues long. CDR3 nucleotides: TGTGCCAGTAGTATAGATCTATTTGGGAGCTCCTACGAGCAGTACTTC. Translated: CASSIDLFGSSYEQYF.

This clone was counted a few times. The rearrangement uses TRBV21-1 and TRBJ1-1; TRBD1 is taken as the D call from the table, unchecked against the DNA. TRBV21-1 is labeled a pseudogene. The CDR3 loop spans 14 amino acids. This CDR3 reads CARSTRDRIPEAFF. For the CDR3, the DNA is TGTGCCAGAAGCACTCGGGACAGGATTCCCGAAGCTTTCTTT.

The V and J genes are TRBV6-1 and TRBJ1-5, with 7 bases matching TRBD1. CDR1 is MNHNS and CDR2 is SASEGT in the germline V gene. The junction had 9 bases not matched to a gene; V was cut back by 2 bases and J by 8 bases. The CDR3 is 15 amino acids. CDR3 residues: CASSEIRGLKEPQHF. CDR3 in DNA: TGTGCCAGCAGTGAAATAAGGGGGCTTAAGGAGCCCCAGCATTTT.

The chain uses TRBV11-3 and TRBJ2-3; 9 nucleotides align to TRBD2. The ends lost 7 bases at V and 2 bases at J; junction bases unmatched: 13. Germline V gene data show CDR1 as SGHNT and CDR2 as YENEEA. CDR3 length: 17 residues. The CDR3 sequence: CASTTVGSGRYTDTQYF. CDR3 in DNA: TGTGCCAGCACCACCGTAGGGAGCGGGAGGTACACAGATACGCAGTATTTT.

The V gene is TRBV5-5, the J gene TRBJ1-1; D not resolved. Trimming took 4 bases from V and 5 from J, leaving 15 bases between them. From germline, CDR1 is SGHKS and CDR2 YYEKEE (reference sequence). The CDR3 has 14 amino acids. CDR3 coding DNA: TGTGCCAGCAGCCCGGACGGCACTAGAACTGAAGCTTTCTTT. It is translated as CASSPDGTRTEAFF.

This chain uses TRBV4-1 with TRBJ2-2, with D unclear. The CDR3 consists of 14 residues. V shed 0 bases and J shed 5 bases, with 7 bases lying between them. The germline CDR1 and CDR2 sequences are MGHRA and YSYEKL. CDR3: CASSQDWATGELFF. CDR3 DNA sequence: TGCGCCAGCAGCCAAGATTGGGCGACCGGGGAGCTGTTTTTT.

The V call is TRBV15, the J call TRBJ2-5, with D maybe TRBD1 (6 bases). Per germline, CDR1 LNHNV and CDR2 YYDKDF (reference sequence). The CDR3 covers 15 residues. V lost 0 bases and J lost 1, with 9 bases in between. CDR3 loop: CATSRDRTVQETQYF. DNA for the CDR3: TGTGCCACCAGCAGAGATAGGACAGTCCAAGAGACCCAGTACTTC.

The gene calls are TRBV29-1 and TRBJ1-1; D perhaps matches TRBD1 (6 bases). There are 12 residues in the CDR3. The ends were cut back, 7 bases at V and 1 base at J, with 10 bases in the middle. The germline V gene encodes CDR1 SQVTM and CDR2 ANQGSEA. CDR3 loop: CSARQANTEAFF. The CDR3 bases are TGCAGCGCCAGACAGGCGAACACTGAAGCTTTCTTT.